This entry lists 11 T cell receptor beta chains sequenced from one sample in a study of CD8 T cells in Susac syndrome. Random hexamers primed reverse transcription of about 0.5 to 1 ug RNA. One entry per CDR3 protein results from TCRdb running MiXCR on the immunoSEQ multiplex PCR reads. The sample has around 170,000 distinct CDR3 sequences, about 92% seen once. What was sequenced was CD4+ T cells from PBMCs. The receptors were gathered from a human donor in good health.

This chain links TRBV11-2 with TRBJ2-5; 9 bases are shared with TRBD1. Germline-derived CDR1 and CDR2 are SGHAT and FQNNGV. The CDR3 runs to 16 residues. V dropped 5 bases and J dropped 4; count of bases not matched to a gene: 11. The chain's CDR3 is CASSRKPGQGRETQYF. The CDR3 coding sequence is TGTGCCAGCAGCAGGAAACCGGGACAGGGACGAGAGACCCAGTACTTC.

The CDR3 protein is CATSRDSGRGETQYF. The CDR3 DNA reads TGTGCCACCAGCAGAGACAGCGGGAGAGGAGAGACCCAGTACTTC. The rearrangement joins TRBV15 to TRBJ2-5; 8 positions agree with TRBD2. Germline V lookup: CDR1 LNHNV, CDR2 YYDKDF (reference sequence). The J segment lost 4 bases and the V segment lost 0 bases, leaving 4 bases of the junction unmatched. This CDR3 contains 15 residues.

This chain joins TRBV20-1 and TRBJ1-2; TRBD1 is a possible D gene (5 bases). The CDR3 has 13 amino acids. From germline, CDR1 is DFQATT and CDR2 SNEGSKA (reference sequence). The V gene lost 2 bases and the J gene lost 7 bases, with 14 bases spanning the gap. The chain's CDR3 is CSARMGVGVGYTF. CDR3 DNA: TGCAGTGCTAGAATGGGGGTAGGGGTTGGCTACACCTTC.

This clonotype was seen only once. The chain recombines TRBV29-1 with TRBJ1-2; unclear D gene. Germline loops: CDR1 SQVTM, CDR2 ANQGSEA. The CDR3 consists of 13 residues. Between the trimmed V and J ends, which lost 7 bases and 4 bases, there was a span of 16 bases. CDR3 sequence reads: CSAVFQSGYGYTF. DNA of the CDR3: TGCAGCGCCGTATTTCAATCGGGCTATGGCTACACCTTC.

V usage is TRBV6-9 and J usage is TRBJ1-2; 9 bases are shared with TRBD1. Germline CDR1 reads MNHGY; CDR2 reads SVAAGI. CDR3 size: 17 residues. The V segment lost 4 bases and the J segment 0 bases; nucleotides outside the gene matches: 9. The CDR3 DNA sequence: TGTGCCAGCAGTTCCCCGGGACAGGGAGCAGCTAACTATGGCTACACCTTC. Its protein product is CASSSPGQGAANYGYTF.

This clonotype was found a few times. In DNA, the CDR3 is TGTGCCAGCAGTTTACAGGGGGCTGAGACCCAGTACTTC. Residues: CASSLQGAETQYF. V gene TRBV6-5 combines with J gene TRBJ2-5; 9 nucleotides agree with TRBD1. The ends lost 4 bases at V and 5 bases at J; junction bases unmatched: 2. The CDR3 consists of 13 residues. Germline V gene sequence: CDR1 MNHEY, CDR2 SVGAGI.

This clonotype was counted between two and nine times. The CDR3 spells CASSQGSGETQYF. In DNA, the CDR3 is TGTGCCAGCAGCCAGGGAAGCGGGGAGACCCAGTACTTC. The V call is TRBV7-3, the J call TRBJ2-5, with D possibly matching TRBD2 (6 bases). The germline V gene encodes CDR1 SGHTA and CDR2 FQGTGA. The V end was cut by 5 bases, the J end by 5 bases, with 12 bases between. The CDR3 loop spans 13 amino acids.

This sequence joins TRBV28 and TRBJ2-7, with D uncertain. Germline V CDR1 and CDR2: MDHEN, SYDVKM. Trimming took 7 bases from V and 4 from J, leaving 11 bases between them. This CDR3 is 12 amino acids long. CDR3 sequence: CASTPSLYEQYF. The CDR3 nucleotides read TGTGCCAGCACCCCCAGCCTGTACGAGCAGTACTTC.

The V and J genes are TRBV4-2 and TRBJ2-1, with 16 bases lining up with TRBD2. V dropped 4 bases and J dropped 7; count of bases not matched to a gene: 4. The CDR3 sequence is 16 residues long. In germline, CDR1 is LGHNA, CDR2 YNFKEQ. The CDR3 spells CASSPGLAGGENEQFF. The CDR3 DNA follows: TGTGCCAGCAGCCCGGGACTAGCGGGAGGGGAAAATGAGCAGTTCTTC.

The rearrangement joins TRBV9 to TRBJ2-5; D unclear. Trimming left V 4 bases short and J 1 base short, with 8 bases between. The CDR3 has 13 amino acids. Germline assignment: CDR1 SGDLS and CDR2 YYNGEE. As DNA, the CDR3 is TGTGCCAGCAGCACCCGGCCCCAAGAGACCCAGTACTTC. Translated, it gives CASSTRPQETQYF.

The chain is built from TRBV6-2 or TRBV6-3 and TRBJ1-6, with D hard to call. Germline V CDR1 and CDR2: MNHEY, SVGEGT. V was pared by 1 base and J by 0 bases, with 22 bases between. The CDR3 is 21 residues long. CDR3: CASSYLSDGWIPSSYNSPLHF. For the CDR3, the DNA is TGTGCCAGCAGTTACTTGTCGGACGGATGGATCCCAAGCTCCTATAATTCACCCCTCCACTTT.